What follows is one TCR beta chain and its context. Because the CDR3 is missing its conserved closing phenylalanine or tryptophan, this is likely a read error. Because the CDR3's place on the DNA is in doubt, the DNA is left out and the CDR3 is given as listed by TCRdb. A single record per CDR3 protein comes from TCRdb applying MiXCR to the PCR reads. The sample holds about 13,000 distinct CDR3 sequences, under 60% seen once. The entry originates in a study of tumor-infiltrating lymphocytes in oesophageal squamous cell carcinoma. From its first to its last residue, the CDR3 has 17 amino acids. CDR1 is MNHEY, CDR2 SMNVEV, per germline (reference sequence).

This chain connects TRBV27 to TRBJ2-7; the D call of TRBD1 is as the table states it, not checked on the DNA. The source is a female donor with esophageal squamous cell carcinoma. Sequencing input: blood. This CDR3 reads CASSFAGTGVYGYTFGS.